This T cell receptor (beta chain) is from a study of blood T cell repertoires in COVID-19. The sample holds a few counts of this clone. Libraries were prepared by immunoSEQ multiplex PCR; TCRdb keeps only in-frame clonotypes and omits some of them. Among tens of thousands of clones, just under 80% were seen once, and the ten largest hold 35%. The receptor's source is an elderly man with acute or convalescent COVID-19. Sequencing input: peripheral blood.

DNA for the CDR3: TGTGCCACCAGCAGAGATTTAGAAAATCGGCAGTACTTC. This translates into CATSRDLENRQYF. J is TRBJ2-7 and V is TRBV15; no definite D call. In germline, CDR1 is LNHNV, CDR2 YYDKDF (reference sequence). This CDR3 has 13 residues. The V gene lost 0 bases and the J gene lost 9 bases, with 12 bases spanning the gap.